These 17 T cell receptor beta chains originate from one sample sequenced in a study of control samples from healthy donors and cancer patients. This table comes from immunoSEQ multiplex PCR, and its TCRdb copy is limited to in-frame clones, with some not included. The table includes 150,000 to 200,000 clones, just over 85% detected once. The source material was blood. These receptors came from a woman aged 25 to 45 in good health.

The V call is TRBV19, the J call TRBJ2-2, with 9 bases lining up with TRBD1. Per germline, CDR1 LNHDA and CDR2 SQIVND (reference sequence). The ends lost 5 bases at V and 4 bases at J; junction bases unmatched: 5. The CDR3 extends over 15 amino acids. CDR3 region: CASSQQGAPTGELFF. The CDR3 DNA follows: TGTGCCAGTAGTCAACAGGGGGCGCCCACCGGGGAGCTGTTTTTT.

CDR3 residues: CASSFNSYNEQFF. The CDR3 DNA reads TGTGCCAGCAGCTTTAATTCCTACAATGAGCAGTTCTTC. This chain uses TRBV5-4 with TRBJ2-1; D is undetermined. This CDR3 has 13 amino acids. Germline CDR1 SGHNT, CDR2 YYREEE (reference sequence). Trimming took off 2 bases at V and 1 base at J, with 4 bases between the two ends.

V is TRBV21-1 and J is TRBJ2-1; the table's D gene call, TRBD1, was not cross checked with the DNA. TRBV21-1 represents a pseudogene. CDR3 length equals 14 residues. The CDR3 region is CASSAGGGYNEQFF. The CDR3 DNA is TGTGCCAGCAGCGCAGGGGGTGGGTACAATGAGCAGTTCTTC.

To note about this clone: The junction departs from germline at one end; a sequencing error may be responsible. This chain uses TRBV5-1 with TRBJ2-7; TRBD2 matches at 9 bases. In germline, CDR1 is SGHRS, CDR2 YFSETQ. This CDR3 is 18 amino acids long. CDR3 in DNA: TGCGCCCGCAGCTCGCGGGGGGGGGCGGGAAGAGTCTCCTACGAGCAGTACTTC. Translation: CARSSRGGAGRVSYEQYF.

V gene TRBV5-5 combines with J gene TRBJ1-2; TRBD1 matches 12 bases. The V and J ends lost 4 bases and 4 bases, in that order; junction bases with no gene match: 2. The length of the CDR3 is 14 residues. From germline, CDR1 is SGHKS and CDR2 YYEKEE (reference sequence). In nucleotides, the CDR3 is TGTGCCAGCAGCCCGGGACAGGGGGCCTATGGCTACACCTTC. Translation gives CASSPGQGAYGYTF.

The rearrangement uses TRBV19 and TRBJ1-4, with D possibly matching TRBD1 (5 bases). Germline V gene data show CDR1 as LNHDA and CDR2 as SQIVND (reference sequence). The V end was cut by 4 bases, the J end by 0 bases, with 9 bases between. The CDR3 covers 15 residues. The CDR3 region has the DNA TGTGCCAGTAGTACAGACAGTCCAACTAATGAAAAACTGTTTTTT. Protein product: CASSTDSPTNEKLFF.

This clone was seen more than once but under ten times. This chain links TRBV7-9 with TRBJ2-2, with D perhaps matching TRBD1 (5 bases). The CDR3 covers 13 residues. Trimming stripped 7 bases from V and 2 bases from J, with 8 bases between. Germline V gives CDR1 SEHNR, CDR2 FQNEAQ (reference sequence). The CDR3 nucleotides are TGTGCCAGCATGGGGCGTAACACCGGGGAGCTGTTTTTT. This sequence encodes CASMGRNTGELFF. Together with reference TRBV7-9 and TRBJ2-2, the CDR3 gives the full variable domain: DTGVSQNPRHKITKRGQNVTFRCDPISEHNRLYWYRQTLGQGPEFLTYFQNEAQLEKSRLLSDRFSAERPKGSFSTLEIQRTEQGDSAMYLCASMGRNTGELFFGEGSRLTVL.

This clone was detected only a few times. The CDR3 spells CASSPGGVGGNSPLHF. CDR3 nucleotide sequence: TGCGCCAGCAGCCCAGGAGGGGTTGGAGGGAATTCACCCCTCCACTTT. The J gene is TRBJ1-6, the V gene TRBV5-1, with D possibly being TRBD1 (5 bases). Germline CDR1 reads SGHRS; CDR2 reads YFSETQ. The CDR3 has 16 residues. V gave up 4 bases and J gave up 7 bases, with 18 bases separating them.

V usage is TRBV10-1 and J usage is TRBJ2-1, with D unclear. The CDR3 has 13 amino acids. Trimming pared 0 bases from V and 4 bases from J, leaving 4 bases between. Germline V CDR1 and CDR2: WNHNN, SYGVQD (reference sequence). The CDR3 nucleotides are TGCGCCAGCAGTGAGTCTGAATACAATGAGCAGTTCTTC. Residues: CASSESEYNEQFF.

This chain joins TRBV18 and TRBJ2-1, with 7 bases matching TRBD1. J gave up 0 bases and V 1 base, and 3 bases lay outside the gene matches. The CDR3 consists of 16 residues. CDR1 is KGHSH, CDR2 LQKENI, per germline. Here the CDR3 reads CASSPQDRSSYNEQFF. DNA of the CDR3: TGTGCCAGCTCACCACAGGACAGGAGCTCCTACAATGAGCAGTTCTTC.

This clone was observed once. This chain links TRBV7-8 with TRBJ1-3; a possible D gene is TRBD1 (6 bases). CDR1 is SGHVS and CDR2 is FQNEAQ in the germline V gene. The CDR3 is 15 residues long. The ends were cut back, 2 bases at V and 1 base at J, with 9 bases in the middle. CDR3: CASSLLQGSGNTIYF. The CDR3 bases are TGTGCCAGCAGCTTATTACAGGGATCTGGAAACACCATATATTTT. The full variable domain, rest sourced from reference TRBV7-8 and TRBJ1-3, is GAGVSQSPRYKVAKRGQDVALRCDPISGHVSLFWYQQALGQGPEFLTYFQNEAQLDKSGLPSDRFFAERPEGSVSTLKIQRTQQEDSAVYLCASSLLQGSGNTIYFGEGSWLTVV.

The rearrangement joins TRBV3-1 (or the pseudogene TRBV3-2) to TRBJ2-1; 13 bases are a match to TRBD2. V lost 1 base, J lost 9 bases, and 6 bases stayed unmatched. This CDR3 contains 16 residues. Germline loops: CDR1 LGHDT, CDR2 YNNKEL (reference sequence). CDR3 amino acids: CASSQALAGGAAEQFF. The CDR3 bases are TGTGCCAGCAGCCAAGCACTAGCGGGAGGGGCAGCTGAGCAGTTCTTC.

V and J are TRBV9 and TRBJ2-2; TRBD2 matches 13 bases. Germline CDR1 SGDLS, CDR2 YYNGEE. The junction had 1 base not matched to a gene; V was cut back by 3 bases and J by 5 bases. The CDR3 contains 15 residues. The CDR3 DNA sequence: TGTGCCAGCAGCGCGACTAGCGGGGGGACCGGGGAGCTGTTTTTT. This encodes CASSATSGGTGELFF. Complete variable domain (other parts from reference TRBV9 and TRBJ2-2): DSGVTQTPKHLITATGQRVTLRCSPRSGDLSVYWYQQSLDQGLQFLIQYYNGEERAKGNILERFSAQQFPDLHSELNLSSLELGDSALYFCASSATSGGTGELFFGEGSRLTVL.

J is TRBJ1-2 and V is TRBV5-1; TRBD1 might be the D (5 bases). The germline V gene encodes CDR1 SGHRS and CDR2 YFSETQ. Trimming left V 3 bases short and J 4 bases short, with 16 bases between. This CDR3 is 15 amino acids long. This chain's CDR3 is CASSSRQTTAYGYTF. The CDR3 DNA sequence: TGCGCCAGCAGCTCGAGACAGACAACAGCCTATGGCTACACCTTC.

V gene TRBV19 combines with J gene TRBJ2-5; 8 nucleotides align to TRBD1. Per germline, CDR1 LNHDA and CDR2 SQIVND (reference sequence). V shed 5 bases, J shed 3 bases, and the junction held 17 bases outside the gene matches. This CDR3 is 18 amino acids long. The CDR3 nucleotides are TGTGCCAGTAGTGTTTTCTGGCGACAGGGGATGGGAGAAGAGACCCAGTACTTC. Residues: CASSVFWRQGMGEETQYF.

J is TRBJ1-6 and V is TRBV27; no firm D call. CDR1 MNHEY and CDR2 SMNVEV come from the germline V gene (reference sequence). The CDR3 covers 13 residues. Trimming cost V 3 bases and J 9 bases, with 9 bases left between them. CDR3 sequence: CASSLLDGSPLHF. In nucleotides, the CDR3 is TGTGCCAGCAGTTTGCTAGATGGTTCACCCCTCCACTTT.

The chain employs TRBV14 and TRBJ1-6; 9 positions agree with TRBD1. Germline V gives CDR1 SGHDN, CDR2 FVKESK. V was pared by 4 bases and J by 9 bases, with 4 bases of the junction left unmatched. CDR3 length equals 14 residues. The CDR3 loop reads CASSLGTGFSPLHF. The CDR3 nucleotides are TGTGCCAGCAGCCTCGGGACAGGGTTTTCACCCCTCCACTTT.